The rows below give T cell receptor beta chains drawn from one sample of a study of CD8 T cells in ankylosing spondylitis. Each CDR3 protein gets one entry after TCRdb re-called the 5' RACE reads with MiXCR. The sample includes 450,000 or so distinct CDR3 sequences, approximately 26% of them seen just once. The sample comprised blood, either unsorted or a sorted T cell fraction (not recorded which). These receptors originate from a male donor with ankylosing spondylitis. The CDR3 runs from the conserved cysteine through the conserved F or W. Fields, in order: clone size, V gene, D gene, J gene, CDR3 DNA, CDR3 protein. A D gene is named only where the DNA matches it firmly. Rows may omit the clone size; those that give it use once, few, many or a size class.

>-|TRBV9|TRBD1|TRBJ2-7
TGTGCCAGCAGCGCGACCGGGACAGGGATTCCCTACGAGCAGTACTTC
CASSATGTGIPYEQYF
>-|TRBV29-1|-|TRBJ2-7
TGCAGCGTTAGGGGGAGGGCTTCCTACGAGCAGTACTTC
CSVRGRASYEQYF
>-|TRBV5-1|-|TRBJ2-3
TGCGCCAGCAGCTTGGAAGGGTGGGATACGCAGTATTTT
CASSLEGWDTQYF
>few|TRBV29-1|-|TRBJ2-3
TGCAGCGTCAAAAGCGGGACAGCTAGCACAGATACGCAGTATTTT
CSVKSGTASTDTQYF
>-|TRBV3-1|-|TRBJ2-1
TGTGCCAGCAGCCAAAACCGGGCCTACTCGTATGAGCAGTTCTTC
CASSQNRAYSYEQFF
>-|TRBV7-2|-|TRBJ1-1
TGTGCCAGCAGCTTAAACTGGGACGTAGCTTTCTTT
CASSLNWDVAFF
>-|TRBV24-1|-|TRBJ2-7
TGTGCCACCAGTGAAAACTACGAGCAGTACTTC
CATSENYEQYF
>many|TRBV5-1|-|TRBJ2-1
TGCGCCAGCAGCGGGACTGCTAACAATGAGCAGTTCTTC
CASSGTANNEQFF
>few|TRBV28|-|TRBJ1-4
TGTGCCAGCAGTTTAGACATGGGAAAACTGTTTTTT
CASSLDMGKLFF
>many|TRBV20-1|TRBD1|TRBJ1-1
TGCAGTGCTAGGGGAAACAGGGGCACGGGCACTGAAGCTTTCTTT
CSARGNRGTGTEAFF
>-|TRBV20-1|TRBD1|TRBJ1-4
TGCAGTGTTCAGTCCCCGACAGGGTTTAGAGAAAAACTGTTTTTT
CSVQSPTGFREKLFF
>-|TRBV5-8|TRBD2|TRBJ2-1
TGTGCCAGCAGCTTGACTAGCGGGAGACCAAGAGAGCAGTTCTTC
CASSLTSGRPREQFF
>-|TRBV9|-|TRBJ1-6
TGTGCCAGCAGCGTAGCAGGGAGTGGGTATAATTCACCCCTCCACTTT
CASSVAGSGYNSPLHF
>few|TRBV5-1|TRBD2|TRBJ2-1
TGCGCCAGCAGCTTGGGTTCTAGCGGGAGTAATGAGCAGTTCTTC
CASSLGSSGSNEQFF
>-|TRBV11-2|TRBD2|TRBJ2-2
TGTGCCAGCATACTAGCGGTGAACACCGGGGAGCTGTTTTTT
CASILAVNTGELFF
>-|TRBV20-1|TRBD2|TRBJ2-5
TGCAGTGCTAGGACTAGCGGGATCAAAGAGACCCAGTACTTC
CSARTSGIKETQYF
>few|TRBV9|-|TRBJ2-1
TGTGCCAGCAGCGAAACCCCCAACAATGAGCAGTTCTTC
CASSETPNNEQFF
>few|TRBV29-1|-|TRBJ1-5
TGCAGCGTCCAGGACAGTAGCAATCAGCCCCAGCATTTT
CSVQDSSNQPQHF
>-|TRBV4-1|TRBD1|TRBJ1-4
TGCGCCAGCAGCCAAGTCCGAGGGGGGGACAGGGGTAATGAAAAACTGTTTTTT
CASSQVRGGDRGNEKLFF
>-|TRBV20-1|-|TRBJ2-1
TGCAGTGCCGGAGGGTGGGGGAGCCCTCTCAATGAGCAGTTCTTC
CSAGGWGSPLNEQFF
>-|TRBV7-9|-|TRBJ1-4
TGTGCCAGCAGCTTAGGGGGGGCGATTAATGAAAAACTGTTTTTT
CASSLGGAINEKLFF
>-|TRBV29-1|-|TRBJ1-1
TGCAGCGTTTCCGGGGGCACTGAAGCTTTCTTT
CSVSGGTEAFF
>-|TRBV7-9|-|TRBJ2-1
TGTGCCAGCAGGAGGGACCCCCTCTACAATGAGCAGTTCTTC
CASRRDPLYNEQFF
>few|TRBV6-1|-|TRBJ2-3
TGTGCCAGCAGAGTCCTACAGGGGGGGGATGGTACGCAGTATTTT
CASRVLQGGDGTQYF
>-|TRBV24-1|TRBD2|TRBJ2-1
TGTGCCACCCTAGCGGGCACATCCGGTGAGCAGTTCTTC
CATLAGTSGEQFF
>-|TRBV20-1|-|TRBJ2-1
TGCAGTGCAGGGATAGCGGCCTACAATGAGCAGTTCTTC
CSAGIAAYNEQFF